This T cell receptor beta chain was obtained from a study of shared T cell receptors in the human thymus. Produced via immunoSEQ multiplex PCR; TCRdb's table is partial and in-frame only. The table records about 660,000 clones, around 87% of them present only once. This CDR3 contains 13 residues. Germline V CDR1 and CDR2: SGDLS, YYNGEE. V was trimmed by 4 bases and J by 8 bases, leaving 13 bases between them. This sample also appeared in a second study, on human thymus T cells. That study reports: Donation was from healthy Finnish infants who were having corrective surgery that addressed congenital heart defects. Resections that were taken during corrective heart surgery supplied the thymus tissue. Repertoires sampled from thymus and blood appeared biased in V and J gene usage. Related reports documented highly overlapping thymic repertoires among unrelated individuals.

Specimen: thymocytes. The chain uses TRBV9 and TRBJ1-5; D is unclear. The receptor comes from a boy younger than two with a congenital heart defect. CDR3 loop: CASSFTAEKPQHF. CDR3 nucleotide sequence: TGTGCCAGCAGCTTTACAGCGGAGAAGCCCCAGCATTTT. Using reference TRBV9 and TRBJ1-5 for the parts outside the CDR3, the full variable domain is DSGVTQTPKHLITATGQRVTLRCSPRSGDLSVYWYQQSLDQGLQFLIQYYNGEERAKGNILERFSAQQFPDLHSELNLSSLELGDSALYFCASSFTAEKPQHFGDGTRLSIL.